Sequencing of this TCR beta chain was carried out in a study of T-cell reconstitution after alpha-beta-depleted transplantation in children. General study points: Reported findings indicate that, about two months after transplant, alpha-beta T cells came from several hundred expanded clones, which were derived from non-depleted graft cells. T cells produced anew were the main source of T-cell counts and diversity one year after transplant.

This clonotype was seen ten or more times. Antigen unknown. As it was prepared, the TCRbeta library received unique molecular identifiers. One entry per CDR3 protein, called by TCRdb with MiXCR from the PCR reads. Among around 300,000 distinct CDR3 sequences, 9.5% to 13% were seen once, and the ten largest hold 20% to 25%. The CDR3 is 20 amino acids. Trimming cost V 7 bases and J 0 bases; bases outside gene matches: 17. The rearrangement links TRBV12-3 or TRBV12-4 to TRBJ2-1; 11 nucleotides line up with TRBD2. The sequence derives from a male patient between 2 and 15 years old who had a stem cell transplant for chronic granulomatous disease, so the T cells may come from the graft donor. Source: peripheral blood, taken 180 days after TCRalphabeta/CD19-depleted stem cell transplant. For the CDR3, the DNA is TGTGCCAGCACCCCCGAGCGTCTAGCGGGAGGTTCGTTCTCCTACAATGAGCAGTTCTTC. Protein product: CASTPERLAGGSFSYNEQFF.